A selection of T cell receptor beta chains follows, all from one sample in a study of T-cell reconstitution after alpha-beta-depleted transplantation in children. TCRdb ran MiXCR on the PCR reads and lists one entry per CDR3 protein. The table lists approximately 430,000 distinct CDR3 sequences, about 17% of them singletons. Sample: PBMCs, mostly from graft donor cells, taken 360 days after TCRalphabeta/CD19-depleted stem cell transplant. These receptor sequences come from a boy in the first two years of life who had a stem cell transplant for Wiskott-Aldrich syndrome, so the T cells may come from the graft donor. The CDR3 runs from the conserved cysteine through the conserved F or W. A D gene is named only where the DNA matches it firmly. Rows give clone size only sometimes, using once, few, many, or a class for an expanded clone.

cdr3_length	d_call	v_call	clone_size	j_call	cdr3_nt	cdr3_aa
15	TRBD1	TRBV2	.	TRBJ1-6	TGTGCCAGCAGGAAGAGGGGGCCTCGGAATTCACCCCTCCACTTT	CASRKRGPRNSPLHF
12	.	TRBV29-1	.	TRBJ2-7	TGCAGCGTTATGTCCCCTAATCGGGGGCAGTACTTC	CSVMSPNRGQYF
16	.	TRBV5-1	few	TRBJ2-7	TGCGCCAGCAGCTCAGGGACCTATCTTACCGGCTACGAGCAGTACTTC	CASSSGTYLTGYEQYF
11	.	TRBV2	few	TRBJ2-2	TGTGCCAGCAGGAGCAGGGCGGAGCTGTTTTTT	CASRSRAELFF
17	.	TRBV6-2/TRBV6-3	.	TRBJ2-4	TGTGCCAGCAGTTACCCAGGACTCTCTCTAGCCAAAAACATTCAGTACTTC	CASSYPGLSLAKNIQYF
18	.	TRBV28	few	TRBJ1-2	TGTGCCAGCAGTTTTACCGTTGGGAGTTGGATTGCTAACTATGGCTACACCTTC	CASSFTVGSWIANYGYTF
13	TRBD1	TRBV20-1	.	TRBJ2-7	TGCAGTGCTTCGCGGACAGGACCCTACGAGCAGTACTTC	CSASRTGPYEQYF
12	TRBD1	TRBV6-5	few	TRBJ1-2	TGTGCCAGCAGTCCCGACAGGGATGGCTACACCTTC	CASSPDRDGYTF
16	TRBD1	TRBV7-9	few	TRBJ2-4	TGTGCCAGCACTCCAGGGGACAGGGTGGCCAAAAACATTCAGTACTTC	CASTPGDRVAKNIQYF
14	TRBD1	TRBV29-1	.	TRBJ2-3	TGCAGCGTTGACACAGGGGGCGTCACAGATACGCAGTATTTT	CSVDTGGVTDTQYF
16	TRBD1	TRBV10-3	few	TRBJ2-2	TGTGCCATCAGTGGGCCGGGACAGGGCGACACCGGGGAGCTGTTTTTT	CAISGPGQGDTGELFF
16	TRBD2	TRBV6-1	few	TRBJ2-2	TGTGCCAGCACTCCCTTCGGGACTAGCGACACCGGGGAGCTGTTTTTT	CASTPFGTSDTGELFF
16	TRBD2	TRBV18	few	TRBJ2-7	TGTGCCAGCTCGGACCGACTAGCGGGAGCGACCTACGAGCAGTACTTC	CASSDRLAGATYEQYF
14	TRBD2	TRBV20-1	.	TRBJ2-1	TGCATCTGGGTCGGGACTAGCGGTGACAATGAGCAGTTCTTC	CIWVGTSGDNEQFF
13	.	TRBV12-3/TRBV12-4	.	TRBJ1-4	TGTGCCAGCACCCCGGATTTAGAAGAAAAACTGTTTTTT	CASTPDLEEKLFF
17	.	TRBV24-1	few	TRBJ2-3	TGTGCCACCAGTGGGCGTCCGGCCGGCGTTAACTTGGATACGCAGTATTTT	CATSGRPAGVNLDTQYF
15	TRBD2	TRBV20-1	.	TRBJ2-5	TGCAGTGCTAGATCGGGACTAGCGGGTCAAGAGACCCAGTACTTC	CSARSGLAGQETQYF
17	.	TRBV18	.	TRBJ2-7	TGTGCCAGCTCACCACGGTTGAAAACGGGGGAGCGGTACGAGCAGTACTTC	CASSPRLKTGERYEQYF
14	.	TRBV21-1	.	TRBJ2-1	TGTGCCAGCAGCAGCGGGAGGGCCCCTAATGAGCAGTTCTTC	CASSSGRAPNEQFF
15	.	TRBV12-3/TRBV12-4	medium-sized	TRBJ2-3	TGTGCCAGCAGTTTCTTCGGGGGCCTCACAGATACGCAGTATTTT	CASSFFGGLTDTQYF
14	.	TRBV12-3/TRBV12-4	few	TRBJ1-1	TGTGCCAGCAGTCAAGGGAGAGGCAGGGCTGAAGCTTTCTTT	CASSQGRGRAEAFF
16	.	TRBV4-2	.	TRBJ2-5	TGTGCCAGCAGCCAAGGTCGTCCAGGGGAGGGAGAGACCCAGTACTTC	CASSQGRPGEGETQYF
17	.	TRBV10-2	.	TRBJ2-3	TGCGCCAGCAGCCGGACCGGGACTTCATTTAGCACAGATACGCAGTATTTT	CASSRTGTSFSTDTQYF
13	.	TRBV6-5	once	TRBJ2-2	TGTGCCAGCAGTTACTCGTGGTCCGGGGAGCTGTTTTTT	CASSYSWSGELFF
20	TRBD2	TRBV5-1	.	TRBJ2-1	TGCGCCAGCAGCGTATCTGCTCCAAAGACTAGCGGGGGGGTCTACAATGAGCAGTTCTTC	CASSVSAPKTSGGVYNEQFF
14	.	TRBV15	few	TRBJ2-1	TGTGCCACCAGCCCTCTAGACGCCTACAATGAGCAGTTCTTC	CATSPLDAYNEQFF